The clone carrying this T cell receptor (beta chain) was counted only a few times. Its target is not known. Trimming pared 7 bases from V and 6 bases from J, leaving 19 bases between. This CDR3 has 14 residues. Germline CDR1 ENHRY, CDR2 SYGVKD. Donors had nominal health at sampling but likely had unrecorded immune exposures. The PCR employed 60 Vbeta primers together with 13 Jbeta primers. Per the study methods: There were tens of millions of unique TCR beta chains by a later count, and approximately 10 million of them were shared. Some clones are missing from TCRdb's copy, which holds only in-frame ones; the method was immunoSEQ multiplex PCR. Clone size and the V and J calls come from that table; the DNA yielded D and trimming. The data contain 100,000 to 150,000 clones, approximately 80% of them seen just once; the ten biggest clones take up 5.5% to 7%. These data originate in a study of cytomegalovirus exposure and HLA in healthy donors. As for the study in general: From some 190 million T cells, an earlier analysis saw 110 million or so unique TCR beta sequences. The study's findings and limits: Most TCR sequences were rare, but some public TCRs occurred in many donors.

Sample: PBMCs. The TCR was taken from a woman aged 40 to 50 in good health and CMV-seropositive. This chain connects TRBV10-3 to TRBJ2-7, with D possibly being TRBD2 (5 bases). In nucleotides, the CDR3 is TGTGCCATCACCAACTTCCAGGTTCGGGGCGAGCAGTACTTC. Amino acid sequence: CAITNFQVRGEQYF.